This TCR beta chain stems from a study of blood T cell repertoires in COVID-19 (dated by TCRdb to 2020 to 2021). For context, the study as a whole: The collaborator samples originated in the United States, Italy and Spain and spanned the acute and convalescent phases of COVID-19. The prospective study material was composed of cDNA or gDNA derived from T cells, B-cell-depleted T cells, or PBMCs. The dataset comprised deeply sampled blood TCRbeta repertoires from subjects exposed to, actively infected with, or recovered from COVID-19. The repertoires were released in a freely available public database intended as a resource for research on the immune response to SARS-CoV-2. Samples were obtained from the ongoing ImmuneRACE study (first 160 participants) and from approximately 1,200 subjects provided by 6 global collaborators. Sample metadata almost always included a de-identified subject ID, COVID-19 status, age in years and sex. HLA class I and class II types, where available, came from metadata supplied by the sample provider rather than from assay-based typing. The paper as a whole reports these results and caveats: The amount of clinical and demographic metadata varied by source and participant and was provided uncurated.

TCRbeta CDR3 regions were amplified from genomic DNA using the immunoSEQ Assay, a bias-controlled multiplex PCR. On the authors' methods: The number of nucleated cells in each sample was estimated by amplification of reference gene primers within the assay. Sequence reads were collapsed and filtered to measure the absolute abundance of every unique TCRbeta CDR3 rearrangement. For each sample, productive Simpson clonality was calculated as the square root of Simpson's diversity index across productive rearrangements. Entries here come from immuneACCESS through TCRdb and include only in-frame sequences with V and J called. Some clones fail to appear in such tables; in the studies checked, an unresolved V gene covers under half of the shortfall, and the cause of the remainder is unknown. V and J calls plus clone size are reproduced from that table; the DNA served to infer D and trimming. The sample yields roughly 150,000 clones; roughly 84% were counted once. 9.8% of the sample goes to the ten largest clones.

The trim is 4 bases for V and 5 bases for J, with a gap of 6 bases between the germline ends. The germline V gene gives CDR1 as SNHLY and CDR2 as FYNNEI. The CDR3 runs 12 residues from the cysteine to the phenylalanine. Only the CDR3 DNA stays, 36 bases, in frame from base 1. In the case of this clone: The clone's antigen remains unknown. Per-nucleotide qualities are absent, and no much larger clonotype sits a single base away.

Whole blood was collected in K2EDTA tubes by collaborating institutions according to the institutions' own protocols. For TCRbeta analysis, collaborators shipped samples as frozen whole blood, isolated PBMCs, or DNA extracted from either of those sample types. Material for sequencing was peripheral blood. The clonotype comes from a woman in her forties or fifties with acute or convalescent COVID-19. The chain is encoded by TRBV2 joined to TRBJ1-5, and perhaps TRBD1 as D gene, on 6 matching bases. The sequenced DNA is TGTGCCAGCAGTGCAGGGGATCAGCCCCAGCATTTT. Its product reads: CASSAGDQPQHF.